This T cell receptor (beta chain) came from a study of blood T cell repertoires in COVID-19. In this sample, this clone turned up a few times. TCRdb's table, derived via immunoSEQ multiplex PCR, lists solely in-frame clones and lacks some. The data hold roughly 160,000 clones, with 88% observed a single time. The CDR3 consists of 14 residues. V gave up 5 bases and J gave up 4 bases, with 11 bases separating them. Germline CDR1 is MNHEY and CDR2 is SMNVEV (reference sequence). Sequenced input: peripheral blood. This receptor was taken from a man aged 55 to 70 with acute or convalescent COVID-19. The chain is built from TRBV27 and TRBJ2-2; a possible D gene is TRBD2 (6 bases). The CDR3 DNA is TGTGCCAGCAGTCCTCTAGCGAGCACCGGGGAGCTGTTTTTT. The encoded protein is CASSPLASTGELFF.